This record covers a single TCR beta chain. The antigen remains unidentified. This sample was included in a study of shared clonotypes between healthy human individuals. The study, taken as a whole, reports: Sharing across four donors was highest in naive CD4 (roughly 5%) and lowest in memory CD8 (around 0.4%).

In germline, CDR1 is SGHNT, CDR2 YYREEE (reference sequence). V dropped 0 bases and J dropped 6 bases, with 8 bases sitting between them. There are 13 residues in the CDR3. The material for each subset, its genomic DNA, was split evenly across several immunoSEQ plates. The assay was immunoSEQ multiplex PCR, and TCRdb's table has in-frame clones only and misses some. The sample contains about a million clones, roughly 80% of which appear only once. The source material was memory CD4+ T cells sorted from blood. As to subset: CD45RA-negative fraction. The sequence came from a man between 18 and 29 years old in good health. This sequence joins TRBV5-4 and TRBJ2-3; D is perhaps TRBD1 (5 bases). Here the CDR3 reads CASSLDYRDTQYF. DNA for the CDR3: TGTGCCAGCAGCTTGGATTACAGGGATACGCAGTATTTT.